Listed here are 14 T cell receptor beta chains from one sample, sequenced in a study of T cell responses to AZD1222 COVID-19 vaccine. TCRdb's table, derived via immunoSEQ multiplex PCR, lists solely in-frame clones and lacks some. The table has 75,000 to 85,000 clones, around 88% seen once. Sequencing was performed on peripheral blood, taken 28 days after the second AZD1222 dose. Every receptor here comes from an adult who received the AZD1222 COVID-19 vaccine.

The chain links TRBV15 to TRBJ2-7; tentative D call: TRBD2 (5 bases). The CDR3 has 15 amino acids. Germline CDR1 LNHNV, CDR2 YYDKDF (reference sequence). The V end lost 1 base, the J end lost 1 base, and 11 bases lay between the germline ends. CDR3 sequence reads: CATSRGARGSYEQYF. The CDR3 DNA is TGTGCCACCAGCAGAGGCGCCCGGGGATCCTACGAGCAGTACTTC.

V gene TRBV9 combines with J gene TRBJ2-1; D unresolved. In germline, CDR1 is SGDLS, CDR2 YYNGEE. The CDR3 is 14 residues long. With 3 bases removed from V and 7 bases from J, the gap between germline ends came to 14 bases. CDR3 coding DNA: TGTGCCAGCAGCGCCGACTGGAGTAGTAATGAGCAGTTCTTC. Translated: CASSADWSSNEQFF. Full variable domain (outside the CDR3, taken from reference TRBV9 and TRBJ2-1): DSGVTQTPKHLITATGQRVTLRCSPRSGDLSVYWYQQSLDQGLQFLIQYYNGEERAKGNILERFSAQQFPDLHSELNLSSLELGDSALYFCASSADWSSNEQFFGPGTRLTVL.

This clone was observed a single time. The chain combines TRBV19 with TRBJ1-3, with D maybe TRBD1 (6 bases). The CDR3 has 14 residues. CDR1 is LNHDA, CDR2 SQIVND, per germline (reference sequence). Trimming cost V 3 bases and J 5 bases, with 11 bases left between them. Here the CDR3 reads CASSMSQGRNTIYF. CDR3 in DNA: TGTGCCAGTAGTATGAGCCAGGGGAGAAACACCATATATTTT.

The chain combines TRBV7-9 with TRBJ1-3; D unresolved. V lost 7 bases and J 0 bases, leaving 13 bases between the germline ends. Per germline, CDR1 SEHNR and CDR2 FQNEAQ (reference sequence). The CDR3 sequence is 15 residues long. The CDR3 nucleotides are TGTGCCAGCACTTCCCAGTCGAGCTCTGGAAACACCATATATTTT. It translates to CASTSQSSSGNTIYF.

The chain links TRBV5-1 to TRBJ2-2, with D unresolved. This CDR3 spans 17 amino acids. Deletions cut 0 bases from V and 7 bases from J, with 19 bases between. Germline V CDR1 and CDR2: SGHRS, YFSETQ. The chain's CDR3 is CASSLGGQSHLGGELFF. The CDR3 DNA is TGCGCCAGCAGCTTGGGCGGTCAATCCCACCTGGGCGGGGAGCTGTTTTTT.

The CDR3: CASTRTSGGFMDEQFF. For the CDR3, the DNA is TGTGCCAGTACCAGGACTAGCGGGGGGTTCATGGATGAGCAGTTCTTC. The chain uses TRBV19 and TRBJ2-1, with 14 bases lining up with TRBD2. CDR3 length equals 16 residues. With 7 bases clipped from V and 8 bases from J, the junction kept 10 bases outside the gene matches. Germline V gene data show CDR1 as LNHDA and CDR2 as SQIVND (reference sequence). Full variable domain (missing parts from reference TRBV19 and TRBJ2-1): DGGITQSPKYLFRKEGQNVTLSCEQNLNHDAMYWYRQDPGQGLRLIYYSQIVNDFQKGDIAEGYSVSREKKESFPLTVTSAQKNPTAFYLCASTRTSGGFMDEQFFGPGTRLTVL.

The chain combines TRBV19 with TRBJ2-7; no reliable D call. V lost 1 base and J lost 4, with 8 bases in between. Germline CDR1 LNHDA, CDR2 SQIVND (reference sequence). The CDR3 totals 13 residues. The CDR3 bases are TGTGCCAGTAGTATAGGTCCGGTTTACGAGCAGTACTTC. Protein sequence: CASSIGPVYEQYF.

This CDR3 is CASSYMAVGYGYTF. For the CDR3, the DNA is TGTGCCAGCAGTTACATGGCCGTGGGCTATGGCTACACCTTC. The chain uses TRBV6-2 or TRBV6-3 and TRBJ1-2; D unclear. From germline, CDR1 is MNHEY and CDR2 SVGEGT. The V gene lost 2 bases and the J gene lost 4 bases, with 11 bases spanning the gap. The CDR3 is 14 residues long.

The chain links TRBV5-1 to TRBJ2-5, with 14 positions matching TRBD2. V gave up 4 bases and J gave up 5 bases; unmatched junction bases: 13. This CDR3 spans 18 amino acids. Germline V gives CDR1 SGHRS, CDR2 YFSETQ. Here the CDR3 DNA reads TGCGCCAGCAGCACCGGACTAGCGGGGGGTTTAGGCGAGGAGACCCAGTACTTC. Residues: CASSTGLAGGLGEETQYF. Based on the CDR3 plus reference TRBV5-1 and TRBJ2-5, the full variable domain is KAGVTQTPRYLIKTRGQQVTLSCSPISGHRSVSWYQQTPGQGLQFLFEYFSETQRNKGNFPGRFSGRQFSNSRSEMNVSTLELGDSALYLCASSTGLAGGLGEETQYFGPGTRLLVL.

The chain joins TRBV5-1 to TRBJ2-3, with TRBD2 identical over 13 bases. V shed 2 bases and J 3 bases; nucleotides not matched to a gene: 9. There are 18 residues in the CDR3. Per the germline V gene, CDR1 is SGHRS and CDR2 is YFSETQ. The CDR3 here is CASSFGTSGVLGTDTQYF. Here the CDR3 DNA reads TGCGCCAGCAGCTTTGGGACTAGCGGGGTTCTTGGGACAGATACGCAGTATTTT.

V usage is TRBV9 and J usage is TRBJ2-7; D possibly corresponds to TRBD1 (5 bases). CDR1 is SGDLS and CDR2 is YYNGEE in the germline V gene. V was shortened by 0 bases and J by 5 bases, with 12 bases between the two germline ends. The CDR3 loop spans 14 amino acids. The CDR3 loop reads CASSVEAGSHEQYF. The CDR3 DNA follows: TGTGCCAGCAGCGTAGAGGCAGGGTCCCACGAGCAGTACTTC.

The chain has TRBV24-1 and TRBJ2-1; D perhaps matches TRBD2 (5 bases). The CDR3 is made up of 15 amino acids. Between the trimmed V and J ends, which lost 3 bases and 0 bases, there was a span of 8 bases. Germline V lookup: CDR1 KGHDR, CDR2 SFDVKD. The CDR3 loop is CATSDVGSSYNEQFF. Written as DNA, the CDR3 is TGTGCCACCAGTGATGTGGGGAGCTCCTACAATGAGCAGTTCTTC.

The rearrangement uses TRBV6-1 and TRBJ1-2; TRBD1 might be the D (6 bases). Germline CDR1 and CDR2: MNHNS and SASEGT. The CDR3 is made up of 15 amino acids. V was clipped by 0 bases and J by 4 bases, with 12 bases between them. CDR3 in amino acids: CASSEAPGVGYGYTF. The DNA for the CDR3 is TGTGCCAGCAGTGAAGCGCCAGGGGTCGGCTATGGCTACACCTTC.

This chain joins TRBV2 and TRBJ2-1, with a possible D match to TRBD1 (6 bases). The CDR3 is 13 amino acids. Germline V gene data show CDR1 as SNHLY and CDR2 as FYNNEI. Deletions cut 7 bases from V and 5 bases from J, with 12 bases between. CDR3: CASIWGPDNEQFF. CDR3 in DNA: TGTGCCAGCATTTGGGGGCCGGACAATGAGCAGTTCTTC.